This T cell receptor (beta chain) comes out of a study of tumor-infiltrating lymphocytes in localized non-small cell lung cancer. As for the study in general: The cohort mixed smokers and never-smokers, several histologies, and some post-neoadjuvant-chemotherapy samples. Overall study results and limits: Tumors had more T cell infiltration than uninvolved lung, per TCRbeta sequencing and CD3 counts. No T-cell fraction difference was seen between IM1 and IM2 tumors.

Of note for this clone: Its antigen remains unidentified.

Clones were sequenced by immunoSEQ multiplex PCR, and TCRdb holds only the in-frame ones, with some missing. Altogether 10,000 to 13,000 clones are present, approximately 86% being singletons, with the ten largest covering approximately 8%. Germline CDR1 is SGHTA and CDR2 is FQGNSA. V dropped 3 bases and J dropped 1; count of bases not matched to a gene: 1. The CDR3 totals 16 residues. The specimen was uninvolved lung tissue not adjacent to the tumor. This receptor was taken from a human donor with non-small cell lung cancer. The chain carries TRBV7-2 and TRBJ2-2, with 11 bases identical to TRBD2. The CDR3 is CASSFGLAGNTGELFF. CDR3 bases: TGTGCCAGCAGCTTCGGACTAGCGGGGAACACCGGGGAGCTGTTTTTT.